Sequencing of this T cell receptor (beta chain) was carried out in a study of cytomegalovirus exposure and HLA in healthy donors. Notes on the study in general: Cytomegalovirus-associated TCR beta chains were listed, numbering 150 to 200. In a later analysis, the majority of CMV-associated beta chains seemingly showed HLA restriction. In vitro, three CMV-associated chains proved specific for CMV antigens. As a later analysis showed, a missense DCLRE1C variant was linked to trimming of TCR beta V- and J-genes.

Regarding this clone: Its antigen is as yet unknown.

Both 60 Vbeta primers and 13 Jbeta primers went into the PCR. TCRdb's copy holds only in-frame clones and misses some; the assay was immunoSEQ multiplex PCR. The sample has some 110,000 clones, roughly 80% seen once; the top ten hold about 1.6%. The CDR3 is 14 amino acids. The germline CDR1 and CDR2 sequences are SGHTA and FQGTGA. Trimming left V 5 bases short and J 2 bases short, with 12 bases between. The gene calls are TRBV7-3 and TRBJ1-2, with D perhaps matching TRBD1 (6 bases). Sequences were obtained from PBMCs. This clonotype was obtained from a man between 50 and 59 years old in good health and CMV-seronegative. This CDR3 is CASSLGGGNYGYTF. The CDR3 DNA reads as TGTGCCAGCAGCCTAGGGGGTGGGAACTATGGCTACACCTTC.